Here is one TCR beta chain with its context. Antigen: not known. The V and J ends lost 4 bases and 7 bases, in that order; junction bases with no gene match: 3. The CDR3 extends over 13 amino acids. The germline CDR1 and CDR2 sequences are MRHNA and SNTAGT. This sample is drawn from a study of memory B cells and T cells in multiple sclerosis. Sequenced by immunoSEQ multiplex PCR; TCRdb stores in-frame clones only, minus some. The sample has about 42,000 clones, more than 65% seen once; the top ten hold roughly 1%. CFSE-dim autoproliferating and CFSE-high non-proliferating T cells from unstimulated culture were sequenced separately. Roughly 5x10^7 CFSE-labeled PBMCs were cultured around seven days unstimulated, then replicate wells were pooled. Without exogenous stimuli, 0.4 to 0.6 uM CFSE-labeled PBMCs were cultured serum-free. General study findings and limits: Normalization was needed because clone-set size differences affected shared clonotype counts.

The TCR sequence derives from a human donor with multiple sclerosis. The chain links TRBV6-4 to TRBJ2-2; 7 bases agree with TRBD1. The sequenced material came from PBMCs from blood kept in culture. The CDR3 is CASSGQGGGELFF. The CDR3 bases are TGTGCCAGCAGTGGACAGGGCGGCGGGGAGCTGTTTTTT.